This T cell receptor (beta chain) stems from a study of T-cell memory formation after mild COVID-19. Study-wide context: TCR clusters were mostly donor specific.

On this clonotype itself: Its antigen is unidentified.

Broader study findings: While clones contracting from day 15 to 85 were balanced between CD4 and CD8, later expanders leaned CD4+. Researchers found some responding clones in pre-infection memory, a sign that cross-reactive memory joined.

5'RACE with constant-segment primers built TCRalpha and TCRbeta cDNA libraries with UMIs. TCRdb recomputed calls from the 5' RACE reads with MiXCR, one row per CDR3 protein. Here the sample spans hundreds of thousands of distinct CDR3 sequences, roughly 20% being singletons. Sequenced sample: PBMCs or a T cell subset sorted from them (not recorded which). The source of this sequence is an adult woman who had mild COVID-19 (a few samples of this study predate the infection). Cell type and time point are not known.

CDR3 sequence: CASRPARHDYEQYF. As DNA, the CDR3 is TGTGCCAGCCGACCCGCGAGGCACGACTACGAGCAGTACTTC. The V call is TRBV6-5, the J call TRBJ2-7; D gene uncertain. The CDR3 has 14 amino acids. Germline V CDR1 and CDR2: MNHEY, SVGAGI. V shed 8 bases and J shed 3 bases, with 17 bases lying between them.